Following are 26 T cell receptor beta chains from one sample sequenced in a study of blood T cells in healthy people across ages. Through a sample-barcoded 5' primer and a J-beta primer mix, a second PCR was run for about 6 to 12 cycles. TCRdb called the 5' RACE reads again in MiXCR, with one record for every CDR3 protein. The repertoire includes approximately 800,000 distinct CDR3 sequences, under 30% of them detected once, and 2.5% to 3.5% sits in the top ten. These same data were also listed under a study on T cells of mothers and their children.

The specimen sequenced was blood. The receptor source for this set is a boy younger than 18 in good health.

This rearrangement joins TRBV10-3 to TRBJ1-2; D uncertain. There are 14 residues in the CDR3. Trimming took 11 bases from V and 0 from J, leaving 16 bases between them. Germline V gene sequence: CDR1 ENHRY, CDR2 SYGVKD. This CDR3 reads CASLRAGTNYGYTF. CDR3 DNA sequence: TGTGCCTCCCTGAGGGCCGGAACTAACTATGGCTACACCTTC.

This clonotype was detected only a few times. The chain combines TRBV5-1 with TRBJ2-3, with TRBD1 matching over 8 bases. This CDR3 has 14 amino acids. The germline V gene has CDR1 SGHRS and CDR2 YFSETQ. Trimming cost V 6 bases and J 2 bases; bases outside gene matches: 5. The CDR3 nucleotides read TGCGCCAGCAAGCAGGGGGCGGACACAGATACGCAGTATTTT. Protein: CASKQGADTDTQYF. Using reference TRBV5-1 and TRBJ2-3 for the parts outside the CDR3, the full variable domain is KAGVTQTPRYLIKTRGQQVTLSCSPISGHRSVSWYQQTPGQGLQFLFEYFSETQRNKGNFPGRFSGRQFSNSRSEMNVSTLELGDSALYLCASKQGADTDTQYFGPGTRLTVL.

Notes on this clonotype: The germline gene is not matched at one end of the junction; a read error may be the cause. The chain joins TRBV6-7 to TRBJ1-2, with unresolved D. TRBV6-7 is an ORF for which the function is uncertain. The CDR3 extends over 13 amino acids. The CDR3 coding sequence is TGTGCCAGCAGTCTGGACGGATCCTATGGCTACATCTTC. Translating gives CASSLDGSYGYIF.

This clonotype showed up just a few times. This rearrangement joins TRBV6-4 to TRBJ2-3, with 10 bases matching TRBD1. V shed 2 bases, J shed 4 bases, and the junction held 0 bases outside the gene matches. CDR1 and CDR2 (germline): MRHNA, SNTAGT. The CDR3 has 14 amino acids. CDR3 bases: TGTGCCAGCAGTGACGGGACAGGGGCAGATACGCAGTATTTT. Protein: CASSDGTGADTQYF.

The genes are TRBV20-1 and TRBJ1-6; D gene unclear. V lost 1 base to trimming and J lost 11 bases, with 9 bases between them. The CDR3 consists of 12 residues. The germline CDR1 and CDR2 sequences are DFQATT and SNEGSKA (reference sequence). Here the CDR3 reads CSARGHSTPLHF. CDR3 bases: TGCAGTGCTAGAGGACATTCGACACCCCTCCACTTT.

This clonotype was detected a few times. This chain joins TRBV5-5 and TRBJ2-5; D gene unclear. The V gene lost 9 bases and the J gene lost 1 base, with 13 bases spanning the gap. In germline, CDR1 is SGHKS, CDR2 YYEKEE (reference sequence). The CDR3 is 13 residues long. The CDR3 is CATSKNSQETQYF. CDR3 nucleotides: TGTGCCACCTCGAAAAACAGCCAAGAGACCCAGTACTTC.

This clonotype was counted only a few times. V and J are TRBV3-1 and TRBJ2-1; D may be TRBD2 (5 bases). CDR3 length: 15 residues. In germline, CDR1 is LGHDT, CDR2 YNNKEL (reference sequence). V was shortened by 1 base and J by 5 bases, with 12 bases between the two germline ends. The CDR3 reads CASSQVGEVHNEQFF. The CDR3 coding sequence is TGTGCCAGCAGCCAAGTCGGGGAAGTTCACAATGAGCAGTTCTTC.

This chain connects TRBV10-3 to TRBJ2-5, with D possibly matching TRBD1 (5 bases). The end of the DNA fits TRBJ2-7 better, so the J call may be wrong. This CDR3 spans 14 amino acids. CDR1 and CDR2 (germline): ENHRY, SYGVKD. CDR3 in amino acids: CAISGQNSSYEQYF. The CDR3 bases are TGTGCCATCAGTGGACAGAACAGCTCCTACGAGCAGTACTTC.

This clonotype has only a few counts. The V and J genes are TRBV2 and TRBJ1-2; 8 nucleotides match TRBD1. Germline V gene data show CDR1 as SNHLY and CDR2 as FYNNEI. V shed 6 bases and J 6 bases; nucleotides not matched to a gene: 15. The CDR3 contains 16 residues. CDR3: CASRRSTGARVDGYTF. CDR3 nucleotides: TGTGCCAGCAGGCGGTCGACAGGGGCCCGGGTTGATGGCTACACCTTC.

Only a few counts were recorded for this clonotype. This rearrangement joins TRBV7-8 to TRBJ2-7; 8 bases map to TRBD2. The germline V gene has CDR1 SGHVS and CDR2 FQNEAQ. Trimming cost V 8 bases and J 2 bases; bases outside gene matches: 5. The CDR3 totals 13 residues. In DNA form, the CDR3 reads TGTGCCAGCGGGCGGGGGGATACCTACGAGCAGTACTTC. Protein product: CASGRGDTYEQYF.

This clonotype was found a few times. This chain joins TRBV27 and TRBJ2-7; D might be TRBD1 or TRBD2, each matching 5 bases. The V end lost 5 bases, the J end lost 4 bases, and 21 bases lay between the germline ends. The CDR3 has 16 amino acids. Germline lookup yields CDR1 MNHEY and CDR2 SMNVEV (reference sequence). DNA of the CDR3: TGTGCCAGCAGTCCAAGGACAACTAGGGCCCTTTACGAGCAGTACTTC. It codes for CASSPRTTRALYEQYF.

V and J are TRBV19 and TRBJ2-1; D may be TRBD2 (5 bases). The CDR3 sequence is 14 residues long. The germline gives CDR1 LNHDA, CDR2 SQIVND (reference sequence). The V gene lost 5 bases and the J gene lost 0 bases, with 8 bases spanning the gap. CDR3 region: CASSPGFSYNEQFF. The CDR3 region has the DNA TGTGCCAGTAGTCCGGGATTCTCCTACAATGAGCAGTTCTTC.

This clonotype has more than one count but fewer than ten. V usage is TRBV27 and J usage is TRBJ2-7; 10 positions agree with TRBD2. The length of the CDR3 is 15 residues. V dropped 4 bases and J dropped 0; count of bases not matched to a gene: 3. Germline loops: CDR1 MNHEY, CDR2 SMNVEV (reference sequence). This CDR3 is CASSWGLASSYEQYF. The CDR3 region has the DNA TGTGCCAGCAGTTGGGGACTAGCGAGCTCCTACGAGCAGTACTTC.

The chain uses TRBV12-3 or TRBV12-4 and TRBJ1-5; D call uncertain. V was trimmed by 7 bases and J by 0 bases, leaving 10 bases between them. The CDR3 is 14 residues long. The CDR3 protein is CASTPGFSNQPQHF. As DNA, the CDR3 is TGTGCCAGCACCCCGGGATTTAGCAATCAGCCCCAGCATTTT.

This rearrangement joins TRBV5-1 to TRBJ2-7; D ambiguous. With 4 bases removed from V and 1 base from J, the gap between germline ends came to 12 bases. The CDR3 runs 14 residues. Germline CDR1 SGHRS, CDR2 YFSETQ. This CDR3 is CASSLPPSSYEQYF. In DNA form, the CDR3 reads TGCGCCAGCAGCCTCCCGCCGTCTTCCTACGAGCAGTACTTC.

V gene TRBV11-2 combines with J gene TRBJ2-1; a weak D match, TRBD2 (5 bases). The CDR3 consists of 16 residues. Germline CDR1 and CDR2: SGHAT and FQNNGV. Trimming took 0 bases from V and 6 from J, leaving 15 bases between them. The chain's CDR3 is CASSLDLWLAGNEQFF. The CDR3 nucleotides are TGTGCCAGCAGCTTAGATCTTTGGCTAGCTGGCAATGAGCAGTTCTTC.

V gene TRBV15 combines with J gene TRBJ2-3, with 11 bases fitting TRBD1. The germline V gene encodes CDR1 LNHNV and CDR2 YYDKDF (reference sequence). The J segment lost 7 bases and the V segment lost 5 bases, leaving 5 bases of the junction unmatched. This CDR3 spans 14 amino acids. The CDR3 sequence: CATSLDRGRNTQYF. The CDR3 coding sequence is TGTGCCACCAGCTTGGACAGGGGGCGTAATACGCAGTATTTT.

V gene TRBV6-5 combines with J gene TRBJ2-6; 8 bases are a match to TRBD1. Germline trimming cut 6 bases from V and 13 bases from J; bases unmatched to any gene: 2. The CDR3 consists of 11 residues. Germline lookup yields CDR1 MNHEY and CDR2 SVGAGI. The CDR3 here is CASRTGAVLTF. The CDR3, as DNA: TGTGCCAGCAGGACAGGGGCAGTCCTGACTTTC.

This chain joins TRBV7-6 and TRBJ2-5, with 9 bases lining up with TRBD1. The CDR3 is made up of 16 amino acids. With 2 bases clipped from V and 6 bases from J, the junction kept 10 bases outside the gene matches. Germline V gene data show CDR1 as SGHVS and CDR2 as FNYEAQ. The DNA for the CDR3 is TGTGCCAGCAGCTTATCTAACTACAGGGGGCCTAAGACCCAGTACTTC. Encoded protein: CASSLSNYRGPKTQYF.

The sample holds a few counts of this clonotype. The chain uses TRBV5-5 and TRBJ2-2, with a possible D match to TRBD1 (6 bases). CDR3 size: 15 residues. The germline V and J ends were trimmed by 6 bases and 4 bases, with 16 bases remaining between them. In germline, CDR1 is SGHKS, CDR2 YYEKEE (reference sequence). CDR3 protein: CASTYWGHLTGELFF. The CDR3 DNA follows: TGTGCCAGCACGTACTGGGGACACCTCACCGGGGAGCTGTTTTTT. Combining the CDR3 with reference TRBV5-5 and TRBJ2-2 gives the whole variable domain DAGVTQSPTHLIKTRGQQVTLRCSPISGHKSVSWYQQVLGQGPQFIFQYYEKEERGRGNFPDRFSARQFPNYSSELNVNALLLGDSALYLCASTYWGHLTGELFFGEGSRLTVL.

This clonotype was counted a few times. The rearrangement joins TRBV4-1 to TRBJ1-2, with TRBD1 identical over 7 bases. V lost 3 bases and J lost 3; bases outside the gene matches: 4. CDR1 is MGHRA, CDR2 YSYEKL, per germline. The CDR3 spans 14 residues. In DNA form, the CDR3 reads TGCGCCAGCAGCCATCCCGACAGGGACTATGGCTACACCTTC. Protein product: CASSHPDRDYGYTF.

The J gene is TRBJ1-1, the V gene TRBV12-3 or TRBV12-4, with D tentatively TRBD1 (5 bases). V lost 3 bases and J lost 11, with 19 bases in between. The CDR3 extends over 14 amino acids. CDR3 loop: CASSFGARATRAFF. CDR3 nucleotides: TGTGCCAGCAGTTTCGGCGCCAGGGCGACCCGCGCTTTCTTT.

The table lists this clonotype with a few counts. At one end the junction does not follow the germline gene, possibly because of a read error. This sequence joins TRBV20-1 and TRBJ2-5; the D gene is possibly TRBD1 (6 bases). This CDR3 contains 15 residues. Looked up from germline, CDR1 is DFQATT and CDR2 is SNEGSKA (reference sequence). The CDR3 loop is CSARPLTGYQGTQYF. The CDR3 DNA reads TGCAGTGCCCGCCCCCTCACAGGGTACCAAGGGACCCAGTACTTC.

The chain joins TRBV3-1 to TRBJ1-1; D may be TRBD1 (6 bases). V shed 4 bases and J shed 4 bases, with 13 bases lying between them. Germline V lookup: CDR1 LGHDT, CDR2 YNNKEL (reference sequence). The CDR3 sequence is 14 residues long. The CDR3 loop reads CASSPVTGTTEAFF. The CDR3 bases are TGTGCCAGCAGCCCGGTAACAGGGACCACTGAAGCTTTCTTT.

This clonotype occurred many times. At one end, the junction sequence differs from germline, possibly due to a read error. CDR3 in DNA: TGCGCCAGCAGCTTGACAGCTAACTATGGCTACACCTTC. Its protein is CASSLTANYGYTF. The chain combines TRBV12-3 or TRBV12-4 with TRBJ1-2; TRBD1 might be the D (5 bases). The CDR3 sequence is 13 residues long.

The chain employs TRBV15 and TRBJ2-1; D possibly corresponds to TRBD1 (6 bases). Trimming took off 2 bases at V and 3 bases at J, with 11 bases between the two ends. The germline gives CDR1 LNHNV, CDR2 YYDKDF (reference sequence). This CDR3 is 15 amino acids long. The CDR3 sequence: CATSRNTGNYNEQFF. In nucleotides, the CDR3 is TGTGCCACCAGCAGAAATACAGGGAACTACAATGAGCAGTTCTTC.